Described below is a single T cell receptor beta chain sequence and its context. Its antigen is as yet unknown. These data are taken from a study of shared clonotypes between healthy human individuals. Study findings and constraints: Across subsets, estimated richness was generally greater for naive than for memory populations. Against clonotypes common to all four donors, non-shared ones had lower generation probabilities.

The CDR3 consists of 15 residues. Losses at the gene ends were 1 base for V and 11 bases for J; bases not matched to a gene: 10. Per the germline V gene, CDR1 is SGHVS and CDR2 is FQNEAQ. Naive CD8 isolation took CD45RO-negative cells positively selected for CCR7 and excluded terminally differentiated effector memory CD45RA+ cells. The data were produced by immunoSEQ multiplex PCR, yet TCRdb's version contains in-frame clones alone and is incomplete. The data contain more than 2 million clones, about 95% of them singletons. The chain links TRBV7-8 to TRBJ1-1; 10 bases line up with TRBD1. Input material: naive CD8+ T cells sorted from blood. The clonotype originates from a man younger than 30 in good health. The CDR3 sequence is CASSLEEGQGQGAFF. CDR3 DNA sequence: TGTGCCAGCAGCTTAGAAGAGGGACAGGGGCAGGGGGCTTTCTTT.